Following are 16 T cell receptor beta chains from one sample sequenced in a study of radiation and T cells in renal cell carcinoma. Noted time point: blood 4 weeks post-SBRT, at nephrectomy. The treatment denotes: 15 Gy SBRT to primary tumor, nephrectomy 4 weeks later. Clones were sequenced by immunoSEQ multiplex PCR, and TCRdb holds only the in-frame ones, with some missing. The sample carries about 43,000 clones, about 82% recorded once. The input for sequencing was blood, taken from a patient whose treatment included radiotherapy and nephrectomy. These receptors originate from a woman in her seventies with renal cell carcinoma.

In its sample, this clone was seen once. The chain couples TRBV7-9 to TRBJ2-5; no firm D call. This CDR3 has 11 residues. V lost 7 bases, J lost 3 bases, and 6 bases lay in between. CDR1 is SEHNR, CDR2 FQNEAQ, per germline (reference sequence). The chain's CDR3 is CASTVEETQYF. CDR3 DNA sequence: TGTGCCAGCACCGTAGAAGAGACCCAGTACTTC.

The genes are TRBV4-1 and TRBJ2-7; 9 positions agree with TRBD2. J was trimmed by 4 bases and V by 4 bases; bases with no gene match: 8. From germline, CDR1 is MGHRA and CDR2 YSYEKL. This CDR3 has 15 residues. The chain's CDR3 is CASSPGLAGVYEQYF. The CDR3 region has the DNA TGCGCCAGCAGCCCTGGGTTAGCGGGAGTATACGAGCAGTACTTC.

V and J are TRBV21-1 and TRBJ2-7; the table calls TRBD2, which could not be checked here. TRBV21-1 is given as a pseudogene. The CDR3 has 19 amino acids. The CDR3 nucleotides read TGTGCCAGCAGCAAAGGTGGGCCTGGGGGGTCGGGGGAGACCTACGAGCAGTACTTC. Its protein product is CASSKGGPGGSGETYEQYF.

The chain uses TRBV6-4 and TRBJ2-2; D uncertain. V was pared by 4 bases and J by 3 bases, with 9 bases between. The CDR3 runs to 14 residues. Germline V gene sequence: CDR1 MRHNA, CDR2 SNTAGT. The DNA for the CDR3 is TGTGCCAGCAGTGCTCAGGCCTACACCGGGGAGCTGTTTTTT. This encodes CASSAQAYTGELFF.

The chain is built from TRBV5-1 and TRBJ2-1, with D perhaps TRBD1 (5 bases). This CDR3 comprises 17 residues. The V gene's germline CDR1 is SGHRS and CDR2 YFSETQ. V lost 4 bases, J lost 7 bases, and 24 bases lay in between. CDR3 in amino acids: CASSLRKGSKKGNEQFF. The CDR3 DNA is TGCGCCAGCAGCCTTAGGAAGGGTAGTAAGAAGGGGAATGAGCAGTTCTTC.

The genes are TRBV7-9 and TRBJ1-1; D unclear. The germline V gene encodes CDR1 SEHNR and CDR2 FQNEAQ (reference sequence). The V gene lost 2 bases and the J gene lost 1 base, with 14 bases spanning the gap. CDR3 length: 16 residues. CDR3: CASSLLVQLGNTEAFF. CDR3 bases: TGTGCCAGCAGCTTATTGGTCCAGCTTGGGAACACTGAAGCTTTCTTT.

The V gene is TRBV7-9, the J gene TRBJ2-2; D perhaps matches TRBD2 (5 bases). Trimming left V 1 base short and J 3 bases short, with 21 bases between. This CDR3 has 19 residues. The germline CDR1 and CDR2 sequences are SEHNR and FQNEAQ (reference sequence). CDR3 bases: TGTGCCAGCAGCTTAGGTCTCCACGGGGTACAGTCCTACACCGGGGAGCTGTTTTTT. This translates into CASSLGLHGVQSYTGELFF. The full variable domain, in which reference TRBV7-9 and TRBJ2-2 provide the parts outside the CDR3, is DTGVSQNPRHKITKRGQNVTFRCDPISEHNRLYWYRQTLGQGPEFLTYFQNEAQLEKSRLLSDRFSAERPKGSFSTLEIQRTEQGDSAMYLCASSLGLHGVQSYTGELFFGEGSRLTVL.

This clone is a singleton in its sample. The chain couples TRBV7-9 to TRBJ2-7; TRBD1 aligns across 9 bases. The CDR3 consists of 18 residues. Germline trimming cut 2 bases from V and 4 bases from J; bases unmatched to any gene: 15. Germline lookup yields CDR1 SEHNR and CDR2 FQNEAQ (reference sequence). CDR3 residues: CASSLPRVGQGSWYEQYF. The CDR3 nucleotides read TGTGCCAGCAGCTTACCCCGCGTTGGACAGGGGTCTTGGTACGAGCAGTACTTC.

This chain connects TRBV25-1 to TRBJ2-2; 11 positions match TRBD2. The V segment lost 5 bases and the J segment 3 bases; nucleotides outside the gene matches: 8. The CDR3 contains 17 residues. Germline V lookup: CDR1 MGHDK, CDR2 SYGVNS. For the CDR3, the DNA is TGTGCCAGCAGTCGCCCCGGGACTAGCGGCTACACCGGGGAGCTGTTTTTT. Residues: CASSRPGTSGYTGELFF.

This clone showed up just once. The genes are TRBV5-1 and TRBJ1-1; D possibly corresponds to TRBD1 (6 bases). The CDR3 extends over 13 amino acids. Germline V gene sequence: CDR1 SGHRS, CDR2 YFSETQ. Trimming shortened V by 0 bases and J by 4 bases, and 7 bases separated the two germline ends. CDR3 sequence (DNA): TGCGCCAGCAGCTTGGACAGGGTCACTGAAGCTTTCTTT. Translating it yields CASSLDRVTEAFF.

This chain's CDR3 is CASSVASRGNQPQHF. CDR3 nucleotide sequence: TGTGCCAGTAGCGTCGCAAGTCGCGGCAATCAGCCCCAGCATTTT. J is TRBJ1-5 and V is TRBV19; D uncertain. The CDR3 covers 15 residues. Germline-derived CDR1 and CDR2 are LNHDA and SQIVND (reference sequence). With 6 bases removed from V and 2 bases from J, the gap between germline ends came to 14 bases.

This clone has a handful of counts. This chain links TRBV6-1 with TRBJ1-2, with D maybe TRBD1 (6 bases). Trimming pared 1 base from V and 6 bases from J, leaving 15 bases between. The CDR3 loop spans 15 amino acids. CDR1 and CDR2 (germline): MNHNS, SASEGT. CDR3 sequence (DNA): TGTGCCAGCAGTGAAGGGGCAGGGGTTGTACATGGCTACACCTTC. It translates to CASSEGAGVVHGYTF.

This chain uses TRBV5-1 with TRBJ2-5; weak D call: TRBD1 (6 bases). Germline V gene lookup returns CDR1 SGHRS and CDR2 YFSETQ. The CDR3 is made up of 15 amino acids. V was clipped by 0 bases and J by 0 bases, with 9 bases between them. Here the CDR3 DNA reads TGCGCCAGCAGCTTGGGCTACAGGGACCAAGAGACCCAGTACTTC. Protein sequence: CASSLGYRDQETQYF.

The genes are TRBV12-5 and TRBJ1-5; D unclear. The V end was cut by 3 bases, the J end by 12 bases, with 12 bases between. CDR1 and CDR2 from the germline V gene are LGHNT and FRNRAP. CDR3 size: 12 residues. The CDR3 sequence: CASGFPPGGQHF. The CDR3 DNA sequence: TGTGCTAGTGGTTTTCCCCCAGGCGGCCAGCATTTT.

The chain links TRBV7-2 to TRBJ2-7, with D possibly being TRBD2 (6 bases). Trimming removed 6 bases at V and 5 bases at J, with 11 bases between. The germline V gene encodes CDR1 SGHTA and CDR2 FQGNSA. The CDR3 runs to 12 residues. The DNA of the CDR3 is TGTGCCAGCAGGCGACTAGGCGACGAGCAGTACTTC. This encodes CASRRLGDEQYF.

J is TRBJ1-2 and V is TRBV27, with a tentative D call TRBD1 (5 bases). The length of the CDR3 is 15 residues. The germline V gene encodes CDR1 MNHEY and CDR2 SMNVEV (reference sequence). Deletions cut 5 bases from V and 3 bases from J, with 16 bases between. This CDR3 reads CASSRNRRFDYGYTF. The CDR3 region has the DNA TGTGCCAGCAGTCGAAACAGGAGGTTTGACTATGGCTACACCTTC.